This T cell receptor (beta chain) was sequenced during a study of blood T cell repertoires in COVID-19. This CDR3 has 13 residues. Trimming shortened V by 3 bases and J by 4 bases, and 7 bases separated the two germline ends. Measured with immunoSEQ multiplex PCR; TCRdb has only the in-frame clones, and not every one. In the table there are tens of thousands of clones, 70% to 90% of which are singletons. The chain uses TRBV12-3 or TRBV12-4 and TRBJ2-1, with unresolved D. The sample taken for sequencing was peripheral blood. The source is a man aged 55-75 years with acute or convalescent COVID-19. DNA for the CDR3: TGTGCCAGCAGTTTTGGCAATTACAATGAGCAGTTCTTC. It codes for CASSFGNYNEQFF.